The rows below give T cell receptor beta chains drawn from one sample of a study of Ad26.COV2.S vaccination and SARS-CoV-2 variants. Only in-frame clones appear in the TCRdb table, and some are missing; sequencing was by immunoSEQ multiplex PCR. Here the sample spans some 480,000 clones, around 85% being singletons. This specimen consisted of peripheral blood, obtained in a trial of Ad26.COV2.S vaccine versus placebo. The receptor set was obtained from a person aged 18 to 65 who received the Ad26.COV2.S COVID-19 vaccine or a placebo. The CDR3 runs from the conserved cysteine through the conserved F or W. The order of the fields is clone size, D gene, J gene, CDR3 length, V gene, CDR3 DNA, CDR3 protein. D genes are given only for firm matches. Expanded clones are given a class, and other clones once, few, many or no size at all.

clone size: .; D gene: .; J gene: TRBJ2-7; CDR3 length: 13; V gene: TRBV12-5; CDR3 DNA: TGTCCCCAAAGCATCCGACGGAACTACGAGCAGTACTTC; CDR3 protein: CPQSIRRNYEQYF
clone size: .; D gene: TRBD1; J gene: TRBJ1-2; CDR3 length: 17; V gene: TRBV9; CDR3 DNA: TGTGCCAGCAGCGTAGGAAGTGTCGGGACAGACACCTATGGCTACACCTTC; CDR3 protein: CASSVGSVGTDTYGYTF
clone size: once; D gene: .; J gene: TRBJ1-1; CDR3 length: 14; V gene: TRBV7-2; CDR3 DNA: TGTGCCAGCAGCTTGGGAGGGACCAACACTGAAGCTTTCTTT; CDR3 protein: CASSLGGTNTEAFF
clone size: .; D gene: .; J gene: TRBJ1-1; CDR3 length: 11; V gene: TRBV7-9; CDR3 DNA: TGTGCCAGCAGCTTACCCACTGAAGCTTTCTTT; CDR3 protein: CASSLPTEAFF
clone size: .; D gene: .; J gene: TRBJ1-1; CDR3 length: 15; V gene: TRBV7-2; CDR3 DNA: TGTGCCAGCAGCTTAGCGATGGGGCCGGGTGGTATGGCTTTCTTT; CDR3 protein: CASSLAMGPGGMAFF
clone size: .; D gene: .; J gene: TRBJ2-2; CDR3 length: 14; V gene: TRBV7-9; CDR3 DNA: TGTGCCAGCAGCTTAGCGGGGACTACCGGGGAGCTGTTTTTT; CDR3 protein: CASSLAGTTGELFF
clone size: .; D gene: TRBD1; J gene: TRBJ1-1; CDR3 length: 15; V gene: TRBV11-2; CDR3 DNA: TGTGCCAGCAGCATTCTAATGACAGGGCCCACTGAAGCTTTCTTT; CDR3 protein: CASSILMTGPTEAFF
clone size: .; D gene: TRBD1; J gene: TRBJ1-6; CDR3 length: 14; V gene: TRBV5-1; CDR3 DNA: TGCGCCAGCAGCACAGACAGGGCGCGTTCACCCCTCCACTTT; CDR3 protein: CASSTDRARSPLHF
clone size: .; D gene: TRBD1; J gene: TRBJ2-5; CDR3 length: 15; V gene: TRBV19; CDR3 DNA: TGTGCCAGTAGTCTAGGGACAGCGGCAGCAGAGACCCAGTACTTC; CDR3 protein: CASSLGTAAAETQYF
clone size: .; D gene: .; J gene: TRBJ1-5; CDR3 length: 15; V gene: TRBV30; CDR3 DNA: TGTGCCTGGAGTGTAGGTTGGGCAGGCGGTCAGCCCCAGCATTTT; CDR3 protein: CAWSVGWAGGQPQHF
clone size: .; D gene: .; J gene: TRBJ2-2; CDR3 length: 17; V gene: TRBV4-2; CDR3 DNA: TGTGCCAGCAGCCAAGATTTGGGGGCGCGCGGCACCGGGGAGCTGTTTTTT; CDR3 protein: CASSQDLGARGTGELFF
clone size: .; D gene: .; J gene: TRBJ2-7; CDR3 length: 14; V gene: TRBV5-1; CDR3 DNA: TGCGCCAGCAGCTCCGGGACATTGCCCCACGAGCAGTACTTC; CDR3 protein: CASSSGTLPHEQYF
clone size: .; D gene: TRBD1; J gene: TRBJ1-5; CDR3 length: 14; V gene: TRBV9; CDR3 DNA: TGTGCCAGCAGCGAAGACAGGGGGGCTCAGCCCCAGCATTTT; CDR3 protein: CASSEDRGAQPQHF
clone size: .; D gene: .; J gene: TRBJ1-2; CDR3 length: 10; V gene: TRBV20-1; CDR3 DNA: TGCAGTGCTACCCAGTTGGGCTACACCTTC; CDR3 protein: CSATQLGYTF
clone size: once; D gene: TRBD1; J gene: TRBJ1-4; CDR3 length: 13; V gene: TRBV28; CDR3 DNA: TGTGCCAGCGGGGACAGGCTGGTTGAAAAACTGTTTTTT; CDR3 protein: CASGDRLVEKLFF
clone size: .; D gene: .; J gene: TRBJ1-5; CDR3 length: 12; V gene: TRBV2; CDR3 DNA: TGTGCCAGCAGTTTCAGTAATCAGCCCCAGCATTTT; CDR3 protein: CASSFSNQPQHF
clone size: .; D gene: .; J gene: TRBJ1-4; CDR3 length: 14; V gene: TRBV7-9; CDR3 DNA: TGTGCCAGCACCAAGGATTCAACTAATGAAAAACTGTTTTTT; CDR3 protein: CASTKDSTNEKLFF
clone size: .; D gene: TRBD2; J gene: TRBJ2-1; CDR3 length: 14; V gene: TRBV5-1; CDR3 DNA: TGCGCCAGCGGTGAACTAGCGGGGGCCAATGAGCAGTTCTTC; CDR3 protein: CASGELAGANEQFF
clone size: .; D gene: TRBD1; J gene: TRBJ1-6; CDR3 length: 15; V gene: TRBV6-5; CDR3 DNA: TGTGCCAGCGTGACAGGGGTTGCATATAATTCACCCCTCCACTTT; CDR3 protein: CASVTGVAYNSPLHF
clone size: .; D gene: .; J gene: TRBJ1-1; CDR3 length: 14; V gene: TRBV7-9; CDR3 DNA: TGTGCCAGCAGCACGGAAGGACGAAACACTGAAGCTTTCTTT; CDR3 protein: CASSTEGRNTEAFF
clone size: .; D gene: .; J gene: TRBJ1-2; CDR3 length: 12; V gene: TRBV19; CDR3 DNA: TGTGCCGTCCGGCAGGAAAACCATGGCTACACCTTC; CDR3 protein: CAVRQENHGYTF
clone size: .; D gene: .; J gene: TRBJ2-3; CDR3 length: 16; V gene: TRBV28; CDR3 DNA: TGTGCCAGCAGCGCACCACCACCCAGTAACACAGATACGCAGTATTTT; CDR3 protein: CASSAPPPSNTDTQYF
clone size: .; D gene: .; J gene: TRBJ1-1; CDR3 length: 15; V gene: TRBV11-3; CDR3 DNA: TGTGCCAGCAGCTTAGGGCAGGGCCTGAACACTGAAGCTTTCTTT; CDR3 protein: CASSLGQGLNTEAFF
clone size: .; D gene: .; J gene: TRBJ2-7; CDR3 length: 13; V gene: TRBV4-1; CDR3 DNA: TGCGCCAGCAGCCATACGACCTTCTACGAGCAGTACTTC; CDR3 protein: CASSHTTFYEQYF
clone size: once; D gene: TRBD1; J gene: TRBJ1-3; CDR3 length: 12; V gene: TRBV5-1; CDR3 DNA: TGCGCCAGCAGCTCAGGGGGGAACACCATATATTTT; CDR3 protein: CASSSGGNTIYF
clone size: .; D gene: .; J gene: TRBJ1-2; CDR3 length: 15; V gene: TRBV5-1; CDR3 DNA: TGCGCCAGCAGCTTGGACGGTCGGGTCTTGTATGGCTACACCTTC; CDR3 protein: CASSLDGRVLYGYTF
clone size: few; D gene: .; J gene: TRBJ1-5; CDR3 length: 15; V gene: TRBV11-2; CDR3 DNA: TGTGCCAGCAGCTTAGTTGGGGGGCTCAATCAGCCCCAGCATTTT; CDR3 protein: CASSLVGGLNQPQHF
clone size: .; D gene: .; J gene: TRBJ2-7; CDR3 length: 12; V gene: TRBV6-5; CDR3 DNA: TGTGCCAGCTGGGCAGGCTACTACGAGCAGTACTTC; CDR3 protein: CASWAGYYEQYF
clone size: .; D gene: .; J gene: TRBJ2-7; CDR3 length: 15; V gene: TRBV28; CDR3 DNA: TGTGCCAGCAGTTCTGGGACCCTAGCTTTCTACGAGCAGTACTTC; CDR3 protein: CASSSGTLAFYEQYF
clone size: .; D gene: .; J gene: TRBJ1-1; CDR3 length: 21; V gene: TRBV5-1; CDR3 DNA: TGCGCCAGCAGCTTGGAGTCGGGCGGTCCAGGGCGGCTCGGAGCGAACACTGAAGCTTTCTTT; CDR3 protein: CASSLESGGPGRLGANTEAFF
clone size: .; D gene: .; J gene: TRBJ2-7; CDR3 length: 12; V gene: TRBV30; CDR3 DNA: TGTGCCTGGAGTGGCCAGTGGGATGAGCAGTACTTC; CDR3 protein: CAWSGQWDEQYF
clone size: .; D gene: .; J gene: TRBJ2-7; CDR3 length: 15; V gene: TRBV27; CDR3 DNA: TGTGCCAGCAGTCCCCAGTTTCCGTTTTATTACGAGCAGTACTTC; CDR3 protein: CASSPQFPFYYEQYF
clone size: once; D gene: TRBD1; J gene: TRBJ1-1; CDR3 length: 14; V gene: TRBV29-1; CDR3 DNA: TGCAGCGTTGAGTTCCGGGACAGGGGAACTGAAGCTTTCTTT; CDR3 protein: CSVEFRDRGTEAFF
clone size: .; D gene: TRBD1; J gene: TRBJ2-2; CDR3 length: 15; V gene: TRBV6-5; CDR3 DNA: TGTGCCAGCAGTTCAATAACAGGGGGCGGCGGGGAGCTGTTTTTT; CDR3 protein: CASSSITGGGGELFF
clone size: .; D gene: TRBD1; J gene: TRBJ2-2; CDR3 length: 16; V gene: TRBV11-3; CDR3 DNA: TGTGCCAGCACAAGAACAGGGGCCTCGAACACCGGGGAGCTGTTTTTT; CDR3 protein: CASTRTGASNTGELFF
clone size: .; D gene: .; J gene: TRBJ2-1; CDR3 length: 11; V gene: TRBV28; CDR3 DNA: TGTGCCAGCAGTTCCCTAAATGAGCAGTTCTTC; CDR3 protein: CASSSLNEQFF
clone size: .; D gene: .; J gene: TRBJ1-1; CDR3 length: 13; V gene: TRBV5-5; CDR3 DNA: TGTGCCAGGCACGGGGGGGCGGTTACTGAAGCTTTCTTT; CDR3 protein: CARHGGAVTEAFF
clone size: .; D gene: .; J gene: TRBJ1-5; CDR3 length: 16; V gene: TRBV28; CDR3 DNA: TGTGCCAGCAGCCGACCCGGGGGACTGATTAATCAGCCCCAGCATTTT; CDR3 protein: CASSRPGGLINQPQHF
clone size: .; D gene: .; J gene: TRBJ1-3; CDR3 length: 19; V gene: TRBV6-2/TRBV6-3; CDR3 DNA: TGTGCCAGCAGTTACCAAGGGACAAACCTAGCGACGCGAAGAAACACCATATATTTT; CDR3 protein: CASSYQGTNLATRRNTIYF
clone size: .; D gene: TRBD2; J gene: TRBJ2-5; CDR3 length: 12; V gene: TRBV2; CDR3 DNA: TGTGCCAGCATGAGGGAGGGGGAGACCCAGTACTTC; CDR3 protein: CASMREGETQYF
clone size: few; D gene: .; J gene: TRBJ2-6; CDR3 length: 14; V gene: TRBV7-2; CDR3 DNA: TGTGCCAGCAGCTTAGTGTCTGGGGCCAACGTCCTGACTTTC; CDR3 protein: CASSLVSGANVLTF
clone size: .; D gene: .; J gene: TRBJ2-5; CDR3 length: 15; V gene: TRBV21-1; CDR3 DNA: TGTGCCAGCAGCAACGAGGGAGAGCTCCAAGAGACCCAGTACTTC; CDR3 protein: CASSNEGELQETQYF
clone size: .; D gene: .; J gene: TRBJ2-7; CDR3 length: 13; V gene: TRBV13; CDR3 DNA: TGTGCCAGCAGCTTCAGGGACCATTACGAGCAGTACTTC; CDR3 protein: CASSFRDHYEQYF
clone size: few; D gene: TRBD1; J gene: TRBJ2-2; CDR3 length: 16; V gene: TRBV19; CDR3 DNA: TGTGCCAGTAGTAAGGGACAGGGGAGTTGGACCGGGGAGCTGTTTTTT; CDR3 protein: CASSKGQGSWTGELFF
clone size: .; D gene: TRBD1; J gene: TRBJ2-1; CDR3 length: 15; V gene: TRBV19; CDR3 DNA: TGTGCCAGTAGTATAGGGACAGGTCACACCAATGAGCAGTTCTTC; CDR3 protein: CASSIGTGHTNEQFF
clone size: many; D gene: .; J gene: TRBJ1-5; CDR3 length: 18; V gene: TRBV28; CDR3 DNA: TGTGCCAGCAGTCGCGGAACCTGGGGCGGGAGTATCCATCAGCCCCAGCATTTT; CDR3 protein: CASSRGTWGGSIHQPQHF
clone size: .; D gene: .; J gene: TRBJ1-2; CDR3 length: 16; V gene: TRBV15; CDR3 DNA: TGTGCCACCAGCAGAAGGGACCCTGGCTACGGCTATGGCTACACCTTC; CDR3 protein: CATSRRDPGYGYGYTF
clone size: few; D gene: .; J gene: TRBJ1-1; CDR3 length: 13; V gene: TRBV7-9; CDR3 DNA: TGTGCCAGCAGCTTAGCGGGGGGTGGAAATCCTTTCTTT; CDR3 protein: CASSLAGGGNPFF
clone size: .; D gene: TRBD1; J gene: TRBJ2-1; CDR3 length: 11; V gene: TRBV20-1; CDR3 DNA: TGCAGTGCCTACAGGGGGAATGAGCAGTTCTTC; CDR3 protein: CSAYRGNEQFF
clone size: .; D gene: .; J gene: TRBJ1-4; CDR3 length: 16; V gene: TRBV4-3; CDR3 DNA: TGCGCCAGCAGCCAAGATGTTGCTGGCCTTAATGAAAAACTGTTTTTT; CDR3 protein: CASSQDVAGLNEKLFF
clone size: .; D gene: .; J gene: TRBJ1-4; CDR3 length: 14; V gene: TRBV28; CDR3 DNA: TGTGCCAGCAGGACCGGGACCTTTACCGAAAAACTGTTTTTT; CDR3 protein: CASRTGTFTEKLFF
clone size: .; D gene: .; J gene: TRBJ2-1; CDR3 length: 14; V gene: TRBV3-1/TRBV3-2; CDR3 DNA: TGTGCCAGCAGCCAAGATTCCCACTCCAATGAGCAGTTCTTC; CDR3 protein: CASSQDSHSNEQFF
clone size: .; D gene: .; J gene: TRBJ2-3; CDR3 length: 12; V gene: TRBV7-9; CDR3 DNA: TGTGCCAGCAGCGATAGCGGTAATACGCAGTATTTT; CDR3 protein: CASSDSGNTQYF
clone size: .; D gene: TRBD2; J gene: TRBJ2-3; CDR3 length: 16; V gene: TRBV2; CDR3 DNA: TGTGCCAGCACCAAAGAGGGACTAGCGGGAGGAGATACGCAGTATTTT; CDR3 protein: CASTKEGLAGGDTQYF
clone size: .; D gene: TRBD2; J gene: TRBJ2-1; CDR3 length: 16; V gene: TRBV6-2/TRBV6-3; CDR3 DNA: TGTGCCAGCAGTCGCCAGACTAGCGGCCGATACAATGAGCAGTTCTTC; CDR3 protein: CASSRQTSGRYNEQFF